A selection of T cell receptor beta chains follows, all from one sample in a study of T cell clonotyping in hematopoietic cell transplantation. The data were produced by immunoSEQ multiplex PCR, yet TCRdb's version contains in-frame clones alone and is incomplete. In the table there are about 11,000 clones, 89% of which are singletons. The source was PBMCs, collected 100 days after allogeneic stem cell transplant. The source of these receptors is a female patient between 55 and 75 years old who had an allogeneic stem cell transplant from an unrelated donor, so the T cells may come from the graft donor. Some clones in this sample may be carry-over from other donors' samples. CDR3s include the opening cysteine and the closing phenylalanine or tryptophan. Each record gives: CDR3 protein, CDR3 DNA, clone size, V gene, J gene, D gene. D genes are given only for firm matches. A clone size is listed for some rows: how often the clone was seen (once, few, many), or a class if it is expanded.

CDR3aa: CASSLGREVEKLFF; CDR3nt: TGTGCCAGCAGCCTGGGGAGGGAGGTTGAAAAACTGTTTTTT; abundance: few; v_gene: TRBV28; j_gene: TRBJ1-4; d_gene: NA
CDR3aa: CAWNPSRREGPDTQYF; CDR3nt: TGTGCCTGGAACCCGTCCAGGCGGGAGGGCCCAGATACGCAGTATTTT; abundance: NA; v_gene: TRBV30; j_gene: TRBJ2-3; d_gene: TRBD2
CDR3aa: CASSQDPAGSYNEQFF; CDR3nt: TGCGCCAGCAGCCAAGATCCAGCGGGGAGCTACAATGAGCAGTTCTTC; abundance: NA; v_gene: TRBV4-1; j_gene: TRBJ2-1; d_gene: TRBD2
CDR3aa: CASSRSGQGASSGANVLTF; CDR3nt: TGTGCCAGCAGTCGATCTGGACAGGGGGCGAGCTCTGGGGCCAACGTCCTGACTTTC; abundance: NA; v_gene: TRBV28; j_gene: TRBJ2-6; d_gene: TRBD1
CDR3aa: CASSQDRGLGEGNEQFF; CDR3nt: TGCGCCAGCAGCCAAGATAGGGGCCTGGGGGAGGGCAATGAGCAGTTCTTC; abundance: NA; v_gene: TRBV4-1; j_gene: TRBJ2-1; d_gene: TRBD2
CDR3aa: CASSLKARGGPQHF; CDR3nt: TGTGCCAGCAGTCTAAAGGCCAGGGGGGGCCCCCAGCATTTT; abundance: once; v_gene: TRBV27; j_gene: TRBJ1-5; d_gene: TRBD1
CDR3aa: CASSLVRRNTEAFF; CDR3nt: TGTGCCAGCAGTTTAGTAAGACGGAACACTGAAGCTTTCTTT; abundance: once; v_gene: TRBV27; j_gene: TRBJ1-1; d_gene: NA
CDR3aa: CASSLSGGAGGPTDTQYF; CDR3nt: TGTGCCAGCAGTTTATCCGGTGGGGCGGGAGGGCCAACAGATACGCAGTATTTT; abundance: once; v_gene: TRBV27; j_gene: TRBJ2-3; d_gene: TRBD2
CDR3aa: CASRNTGVATEAFF; CDR3nt: TGTGCCAGCAGAAACACAGGGGTCGCGACTGAAGCTTTCTTT; abundance: NA; v_gene: TRBV6-5; j_gene: TRBJ1-1; d_gene: TRBD1
CDR3aa: CASSPLLYEQYF; CDR3nt: TGTGCCAGCAGCCCCCTCTTATACGAGCAGTACTTC; abundance: NA; v_gene: TRBV7-2; j_gene: TRBJ2-7; d_gene: NA
CDR3aa: CASSLTGGPSTEAFF; CDR3nt: TGTGCCAGCAGTTTAACAGGGGGCCCCTCTACTGAAGCTTTCTTT; abundance: NA; v_gene: TRBV28; j_gene: TRBJ1-1; d_gene: TRBD1
CDR3aa: CASSLWSVPTGELFF; CDR3nt: TGTGCCAGCAGCTTATGGTCGGTACCGACCGGGGAGCTGTTTTTT; abundance: NA; v_gene: TRBV7-2; j_gene: TRBJ2-2; d_gene: NA
CDR3aa: CATGTSTDTQYF; CDR3nt: TGTGCCACTGGGACAAGCACAGATACGCAGTATTTT; abundance: NA; v_gene: TRBV10-3; j_gene: TRBJ2-3; d_gene: NA
CDR3aa: CASSLGGEQYF; CDR3nt: TGTGCCAGCAGTTTAGGCGGGGAGCAGTACTTC; abundance: NA; v_gene: TRBV27; j_gene: TRBJ2-7; d_gene: NA
CDR3aa: CASSLGLGQEAYDEQFF; CDR3nt: TGTGCCAGCAGTTTAGGATTAGGACAGGAGGCCTATGATGAGCAGTTCTTC; abundance: NA; v_gene: TRBV28; j_gene: TRBJ2-1; d_gene: TRBD1
CDR3aa: CAISGPRRETQYF; CDR3nt: TGTGCCATCAGCGGACCACGGCGAGAGACCCAGTACTTC; abundance: NA; v_gene: TRBV6-5; j_gene: TRBJ2-5; d_gene: NA
CDR3aa: CAISGTGKGTEAFF; CDR3nt: TGTGCCATCAGTGGCACAGGGAAGGGCACTGAAGCTTTCTTT; abundance: NA; v_gene: TRBV10-3; j_gene: TRBJ1-1; d_gene: NA
CDR3aa: CASSLTRDTQYF; CDR3nt: TGTGCCAGCAGCTTAACGAGGGATACGCAGTATTTT; abundance: NA; v_gene: TRBV7-6; j_gene: TRBJ2-3; d_gene: NA
CDR3aa: CAIRSAYEQYF; CDR3nt: TGTGCCATCAGAAGCGCCTACGAGCAGTACTTC; abundance: NA; v_gene: TRBV21-1; j_gene: TRBJ2-7; d_gene: NA
CDR3aa: CASSSYNSYNEQFF; CDR3nt: TGTGCCAGCAGTAGCTATAACTCCTACAATGAGCAGTTCTTC; abundance: NA; v_gene: TRBV14; j_gene: TRBJ2-1; d_gene: NA
CDR3aa: CAISGTQNQPQHF; CDR3nt: TGTGCCATCAGCGGGACACAGAATCAGCCCCAGCATTTT; abundance: NA; v_gene: TRBV10-3; j_gene: TRBJ1-5; d_gene: NA
CDR3aa: CASSVGLAGMSDTQYF; CDR3nt: TGTGCCAGCAGCGTAGGACTAGCGGGAATGTCAGATACGCAGTATTTT; abundance: NA; v_gene: TRBV9; j_gene: TRBJ2-3; d_gene: TRBD2
CDR3aa: CASSSRHAGGLYTEAFF; CDR3nt: TGTGCCAGTAGTTCTAGACACGCGGGGGGACTTTACACTGAAGCTTTCTTT; abundance: NA; v_gene: TRBV19; j_gene: TRBJ1-1; d_gene: NA
CDR3aa: CGLKFRDEQYF; CDR3nt: TGCGGCCTAAAGTTCAGGGACGAGCAGTACTTC; abundance: NA; v_gene: TRBV20-1; j_gene: TRBJ2-7; d_gene: NA
CDR3aa: CASSPRDGIQETQYF; CDR3nt: TGTGCCAGCAGCCCTCGGGACGGGATCCAAGAGACCCAGTACTTC; abundance: NA; v_gene: TRBV9; j_gene: TRBJ2-5; d_gene: NA
CDR3aa: CASSQVGDNYEQYF; CDR3nt: TGCGCCAGCAGCCAAGTCGGGGACAACTACGAGCAGTACTTC; abundance: NA; v_gene: TRBV4-3; j_gene: TRBJ2-7; d_gene: NA
CDR3aa: CASSPGLAGIYNEQFF; CDR3nt: TGTGCCAGCAGTCCAGGACTAGCGGGGATCTACAATGAGCAGTTCTTC; abundance: few; v_gene: TRBV28; j_gene: TRBJ2-1; d_gene: TRBD2
CDR3aa: CSAPNTGELFF; CDR3nt: TGCAGTGCTCCTAACACCGGGGAGCTGTTTTTT; abundance: NA; v_gene: TRBV20-1; j_gene: TRBJ2-2; d_gene: NA
CDR3aa: CSVVRAGGYNEQFF; CDR3nt: TGCAGCGTAGTAAGAGCGGGAGGCTACAATGAGCAGTTCTTC; abundance: NA; v_gene: TRBV29-1; j_gene: TRBJ2-1; d_gene: TRBD2
CDR3aa: CSVYRGELFF; CDR3nt: TGCAGCGTTTACAGAGGGGAGCTGTTTTTT; abundance: NA; v_gene: TRBV29-1; j_gene: TRBJ2-2; d_gene: NA
CDR3aa: CASSPRSTEAFF; CDR3nt: TGTGCCAGCAGCCCTCGATCCACTGAAGCTTTCTTT; abundance: NA; v_gene: TRBV7-9; j_gene: TRBJ1-1; d_gene: NA
CDR3aa: CASISRDRGPYEQYF; CDR3nt: TGTGCCAGCATCAGCCGGGACAGGGGGCCGTACGAGCAGTACTTC; abundance: NA; v_gene: TRBV6-1; j_gene: TRBJ2-7; d_gene: TRBD1
CDR3aa: CASSDWQGGNYYGYTF; CDR3nt: TGTGCCAGCAGTGACTGGCAGGGAGGTAATTACTATGGCTACACCTTC; abundance: NA; v_gene: TRBV2; j_gene: TRBJ1-2; d_gene: NA
CDR3aa: CASSTDFSYEQYF; CDR3nt: TGTGCCAGTAGTACGGACTTCTCCTACGAGCAGTACTTC; abundance: NA; v_gene: TRBV19; j_gene: TRBJ2-7; d_gene: NA
CDR3aa: CAWSPQGTYEQYF; CDR3nt: TGTGCCTGGAGTCCCCAGGGGACCTACGAGCAGTACTTC; abundance: NA; v_gene: TRBV30; j_gene: TRBJ2-7; d_gene: NA
CDR3aa: CASWSRGGASNYGYTF; CDR3nt: TGTGCCAGTTGGTCAAGAGGGGGCGCAAGTAACTATGGCTACACCTTC; abundance: NA; v_gene: TRBV6-4; j_gene: TRBJ1-2; d_gene: TRBD1
CDR3aa: CAVTDQETQYF; CDR3nt: TGTGCCGTGACCGACCAAGAGACCCAGTACTTC; abundance: NA; v_gene: TRBV10-3; j_gene: TRBJ2-5; d_gene: NA
CDR3aa: CASSSWTATYEQYF; CDR3nt: TGTGCCAGCAGCTCATGGACGGCCACCTACGAGCAGTACTTC; abundance: once; v_gene: TRBV7-9; j_gene: TRBJ2-7; d_gene: NA
CDR3aa: CASSREEGRTQYF; CDR3nt: TGTGCCAGCAGTCGAGAGGAGGGTAGAACGCAGTATTTT; abundance: NA; v_gene: TRBV7-3; j_gene: TRBJ2-3; d_gene: NA